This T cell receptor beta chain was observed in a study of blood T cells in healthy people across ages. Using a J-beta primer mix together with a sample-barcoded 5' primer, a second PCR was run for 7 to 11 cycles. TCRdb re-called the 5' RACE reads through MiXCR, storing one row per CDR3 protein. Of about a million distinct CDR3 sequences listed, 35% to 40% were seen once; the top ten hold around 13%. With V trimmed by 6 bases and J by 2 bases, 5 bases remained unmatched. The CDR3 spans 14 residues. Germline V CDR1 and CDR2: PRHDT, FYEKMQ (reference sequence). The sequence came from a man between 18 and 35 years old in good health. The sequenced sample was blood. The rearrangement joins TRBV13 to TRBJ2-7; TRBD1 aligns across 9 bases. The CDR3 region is CASSWDRDPYEQYF. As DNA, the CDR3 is TGTGCCAGCAGTTGGGACAGGGACCCCTACGAGCAGTACTTC.